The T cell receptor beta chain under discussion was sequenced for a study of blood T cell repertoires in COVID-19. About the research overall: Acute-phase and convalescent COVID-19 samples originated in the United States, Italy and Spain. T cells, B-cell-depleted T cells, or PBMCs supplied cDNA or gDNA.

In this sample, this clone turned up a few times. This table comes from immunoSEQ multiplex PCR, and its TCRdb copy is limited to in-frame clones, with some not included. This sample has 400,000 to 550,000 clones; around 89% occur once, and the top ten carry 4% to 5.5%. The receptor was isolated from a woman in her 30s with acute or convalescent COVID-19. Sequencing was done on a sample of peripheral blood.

CDR3 loop: CASGDRRGAQYF. DNA for the CDR3: TGTGCCAGCGGTGACAGGCGAGGGGCCCAGTACTTC. The V and J genes are TRBV11-3 and TRBJ2-5, with D tentatively TRBD1 (6 bases). This CDR3 region has 12 residues. Between the trimmed V and J ends, which lost 8 bases and 9 bases, there was a span of 16 bases. Looked up from germline, CDR1 is SGHNT and CDR2 is YENEEA. Supplemented by reference TRBV11-3 and TRBJ2-5, the full variable domain reads EAGVVQSPRYKIIEKKQPVAFWCNPISGHNTLYWYLQNLGQGPELLIRYENEEAVDDSQLPKDRFSAERLKGVDSTLKIQPAELGDSAVYLCASGDRRGAQYFGPGTRLLVL.